The entry below describes one TCR beta chain. The data are from a study of PD-L1 blockade in urothelial cancer. Study-level background: Blood analyses occurred 3 weeks (second dose) and 6 weeks post treatment start. Across blood samples, T cells had a median count of about 140,000.

CDR1 and CDR2 (germline): SNHLY, FYNNEI. The CDR3 loop spans 15 amino acids. V was trimmed by 2 bases and J by 6 bases, leaving 14 bases between them. Repertoires were generated with immunoSEQ multiplex PCR, while TCRdb's copy carries only in-frame clones and drops some. The profile shows about 51,000 clones, around 85% of them singletons. The J gene is TRBJ1-3, the V gene TRBV2; TRBD1 might be the D (5 bases). This TCR came from a man in his 60s with urothelial cancer. The input for sequencing was PBMCs, taken around atezolizumab (anti-PD-L1) treatment. The CDR3 DNA reads TGTGCCAGCAGTGAAATGGGGGGGGTAGAAAACACCATATATTTT. This encodes CASSEMGGVENTIYF.